This T cell receptor beta chain was retrieved from a study of radiation and T cells in renal cell carcinoma. The method was immunoSEQ multiplex PCR; TCRdb's version includes in-frame clones alone and lacks a portion of them. The data show 20,000 to 25,000 clones, with roughly 80% seen just once and roughly 39% held by the top ten. Stated time point: baseline pretreatment blood. Indicated treatment: 15 Gy SBRT to primary tumor, nephrectomy 4 weeks later. Germline V CDR1 and CDR2: SNHLY, FYNNEI. V lost 2 bases and J 4 bases, leaving 14 bases between the germline ends. CDR3 length: 15 amino acids. This chain uses TRBV2 with TRBJ1-1; no clear D. The clonotype originates from a man in his 60s with renal cell carcinoma. The sample here was blood, taken from a patient whose treatment included radiotherapy and nephrectomy. The CDR3 protein is CASSESRPRGTEAFF. CDR3 DNA: TGTGCCAGCAGTGAATCGAGACCCCGTGGCACTGAAGCTTTCTTT.